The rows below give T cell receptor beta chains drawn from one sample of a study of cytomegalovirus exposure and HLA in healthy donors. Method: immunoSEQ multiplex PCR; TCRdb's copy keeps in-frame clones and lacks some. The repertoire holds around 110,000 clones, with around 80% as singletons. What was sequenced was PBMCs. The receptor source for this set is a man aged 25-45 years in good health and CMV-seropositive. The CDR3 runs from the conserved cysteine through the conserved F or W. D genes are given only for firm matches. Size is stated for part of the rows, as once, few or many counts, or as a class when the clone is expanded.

cdr3_nt: TGTGCCAGCTCACCACAGACAGGGATGAACACTGAAGCTTTCTTT
cdr3_aa: CASSPQTGMNTEAFF
d_call: TRBD1
v_call: TRBV18
clone_size: -
j_call: TRBJ1-1

cdr3_nt: TGTGCCAGCAGAGCCCTATCCTACGAGCAGTACTTC
cdr3_aa: CASRALSYEQYF
d_call: -
v_call: TRBV6-5
clone_size: -
j_call: TRBJ2-7

cdr3_nt: TGTGCCAGCAGTTACCCCGAGACTACCAACGAGCAGTACTTC
cdr3_aa: CASSYPETTNEQYF
d_call: -
v_call: TRBV6-6
clone_size: few
j_call: TRBJ2-7

cdr3_nt: TGTGCTAGCAGCTTACGCCCGGGCCTAGCGGGAGCGACCTACAATGAGCAGTTCTTC
cdr3_aa: CASSLRPGLAGATYNEQFF
d_call: TRBD2
v_call: TRBV7-7
clone_size: -
j_call: TRBJ2-1

cdr3_nt: TGTGCCAGTTCCTACTCGGGGTCTGGGGCCAAAAACATTCAGTACTTC
cdr3_aa: CASSYSGSGAKNIQYF
d_call: -
v_call: TRBV28
clone_size: -
j_call: TRBJ2-4

cdr3_nt: TGTGCCAGCTCAGAAGACAGGGTTAATGAAAAACTGTTTTTT
cdr3_aa: CASSEDRVNEKLFF
d_call: TRBD1
v_call: TRBV18
clone_size: -
j_call: TRBJ1-4

cdr3_nt: TGTGCCAGCAGTGGCGTACTAGCGGGAATTCTAGCCAAAAACATTCAGTACTTC
cdr3_aa: CASSGVLAGILAKNIQYF
d_call: TRBD2
v_call: TRBV2
clone_size: few
j_call: TRBJ2-4

cdr3_nt: TGCGCCAGCAGCCAAGCCCCAGGGCACGAGCAGTACTTC
cdr3_aa: CASSQAPGHEQYF
d_call: -
v_call: TRBV4-1
clone_size: few
j_call: TRBJ2-7

cdr3_nt: TGCGCCAGCACCCCCTATGAGAGGTCCAGCGCAAACGCCAACGTCCTGACTTTC
cdr3_aa: CASTPYERSSANANVLTF
d_call: -
v_call: TRBV10-1
clone_size: -
j_call: TRBJ2-6

cdr3_nt: TGCAGCGTTGAGGCCCTAGCGCGCAATGAGCAGTTCTTC
cdr3_aa: CSVEALARNEQFF
d_call: -
v_call: TRBV29-1
clone_size: -
j_call: TRBJ2-1

cdr3_nt: TGCGCCAGCAGCCAAGGGTTTGGCGGGGATAATGAAAAACTGTTTTTT
cdr3_aa: CASSQGFGGDNEKLFF
d_call: -
v_call: TRBV4-3
clone_size: -
j_call: TRBJ1-4

cdr3_nt: TGTGCCAGCAGTGAGAGGGTGATGAACACTGAAGCTTTCTTT
cdr3_aa: CASSERVMNTEAFF
d_call: -
v_call: TRBV2
clone_size: few
j_call: TRBJ1-1

cdr3_nt: TGTGCCAGCAGTTGGGGGGTGAACACCGGGGAGCTGTTTTTT
cdr3_aa: CASSWGVNTGELFF
d_call: -
v_call: TRBV5-5
clone_size: -
j_call: TRBJ2-2

cdr3_nt: TGTGCCAGTAGTCAAAAACAGGGGGAGGTCTATGGCTACACCTTC
cdr3_aa: CASSQKQGEVYGYTF
d_call: TRBD1
v_call: TRBV19
clone_size: -
j_call: TRBJ1-2

cdr3_nt: TGTGCCAGCACCGAGAACACAGATACGCAGTATTTT
cdr3_aa: CASTENTDTQYF
d_call: -
v_call: TRBV11-2
clone_size: -
j_call: TRBJ2-3

cdr3_nt: TGTGCCTGGAGTAGGGGACAGGCATCGGGCGAGCAGTACTTC
cdr3_aa: CAWSRGQASGEQYF
d_call: TRBD1
v_call: TRBV30
clone_size: -
j_call: TRBJ2-7

cdr3_nt: TGTGCCAGCAGCTTAGGGGCTAGCGTAGAAGAGACCCAGTACTTC
cdr3_aa: CASSLGASVEETQYF
d_call: -
v_call: TRBV7-3
clone_size: -
j_call: TRBJ2-5

cdr3_nt: TGTGCCAGCAGTCGACGGGACAGGGGGCTCGACGAGCAGTACTTC
cdr3_aa: CASSRRDRGLDEQYF
d_call: TRBD1
v_call: TRBV2
clone_size: -
j_call: TRBJ2-7

cdr3_nt: TGCGCCAGCAGCCCGCGGGAGCAGGGAAGAGAAAAACTGTTTTTT
cdr3_aa: CASSPREQGREKLFF
d_call: -
v_call: TRBV4-3
clone_size: -
j_call: TRBJ1-4

cdr3_nt: TGTGCCAGCAGTCTGGGAGGTATTACCTATGGCTACACCTTC
cdr3_aa: CASSLGGITYGYTF
d_call: -
v_call: TRBV28
clone_size: -
j_call: TRBJ1-2

cdr3_nt: TGTGCCAGCGCGGAGGGGATATACGAGCAGTACTTC
cdr3_aa: CASAEGIYEQYF
d_call: -
v_call: TRBV7-9
clone_size: -
j_call: TRBJ2-7

cdr3_nt: TGTGCCAGCAGGACGACAGAAAACACTGAAGCTTTCTTT
cdr3_aa: CASRTTENTEAFF
d_call: -
v_call: TRBV6-6
clone_size: few
j_call: TRBJ1-1

cdr3_nt: TGTGCCAGCTTAGGACAGGGGTTTACAGATACGCAGTATTTT
cdr3_aa: CASLGQGFTDTQYF
d_call: TRBD1
v_call: TRBV6-6
clone_size: -
j_call: TRBJ2-3

cdr3_nt: TGTGCCAGCAGCGTAGCACTAGCGGGACAAGGCACAGATACGCAGTATTTT
cdr3_aa: CASSVALAGQGTDTQYF
d_call: TRBD2
v_call: TRBV9
clone_size: -
j_call: TRBJ2-3

cdr3_nt: TGTGCCAGCAGCCCACGGGACAGAAGGACCGGGGAGCTGTTTTTT
cdr3_aa: CASSPRDRRTGELFF
d_call: TRBD1
v_call: TRBV7-6
clone_size: -
j_call: TRBJ2-2

cdr3_nt: TGCGCCAGCAGCTTGGTCCAGGGAAACACTGAAGCTTTCTTT
cdr3_aa: CASSLVQGNTEAFF
d_call: -
v_call: TRBV5-1
clone_size: -
j_call: TRBJ1-1

cdr3_nt: TGTTCCAGCAGCTTAGGACAGGGCACTAATGAAAAACTGTTTTTT
cdr3_aa: CSSSLGQGTNEKLFF
d_call: TRBD1
v_call: TRBV7-9
clone_size: few
j_call: TRBJ1-4

cdr3_nt: TGTGCCAGCAGTGCGGCCAGGGGGCTGGACACTGAAGCTTTCTTT
cdr3_aa: CASSAARGLDTEAFF
d_call: TRBD1
v_call: TRBV2
clone_size: -
j_call: TRBJ1-1

cdr3_nt: TGTGCCACCAGACAGACAGGGGGCCGGAATTCACCCCTCCACTTT
cdr3_aa: CATRQTGGRNSPLHF
d_call: TRBD1
v_call: TRBV15
clone_size: -
j_call: TRBJ1-6

cdr3_nt: TGTGCCAGCAGCAAATTAGCGGGACGGTCTTTTAATGAGCAGTTCTTC
cdr3_aa: CASSKLAGRSFNEQFF
d_call: TRBD2
v_call: TRBV7-2
clone_size: once
j_call: TRBJ2-1

cdr3_nt: TGTGCCAGCAGCCAAGATTTGACAGGGGCGGCCTACGAGCAGTACTTC
cdr3_aa: CASSQDLTGAAYEQYF
d_call: TRBD1
v_call: TRBV4-2
clone_size: once
j_call: TRBJ2-7